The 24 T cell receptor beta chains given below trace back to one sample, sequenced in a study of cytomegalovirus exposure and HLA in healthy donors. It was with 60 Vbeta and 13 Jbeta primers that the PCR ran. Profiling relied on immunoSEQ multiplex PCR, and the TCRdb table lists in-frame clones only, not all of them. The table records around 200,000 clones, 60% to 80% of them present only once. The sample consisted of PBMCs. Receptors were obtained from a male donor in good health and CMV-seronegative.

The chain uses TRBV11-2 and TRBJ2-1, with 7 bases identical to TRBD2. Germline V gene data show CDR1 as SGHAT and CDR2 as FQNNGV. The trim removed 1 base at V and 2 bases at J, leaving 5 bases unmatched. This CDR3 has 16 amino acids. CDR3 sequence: CASSLGAGLAYNEQFF. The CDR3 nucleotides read TGTGCCAGCAGCTTAGGAGCGGGGTTAGCCTACAATGAGCAGTTCTTC.

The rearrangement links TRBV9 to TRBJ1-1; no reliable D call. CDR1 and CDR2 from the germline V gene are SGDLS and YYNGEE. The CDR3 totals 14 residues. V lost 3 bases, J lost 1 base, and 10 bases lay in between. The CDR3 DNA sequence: TGTGCCAGCAGCGCCTCGTCGGGGAACACTGAAGCTTTCTTT. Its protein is CASSASSGNTEAFF.

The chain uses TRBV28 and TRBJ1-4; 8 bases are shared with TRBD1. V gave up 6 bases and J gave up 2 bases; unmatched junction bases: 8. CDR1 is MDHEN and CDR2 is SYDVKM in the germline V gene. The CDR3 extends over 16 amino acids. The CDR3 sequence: CASRPRGRLTNEKLFF. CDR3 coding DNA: TGTGCCAGCAGGCCCAGGGGGCGGTTGACTAATGAAAAACTGTTTTTT.

CDR3: CASSSGLAGLPLDTQYF. The DNA of the CDR3 is TGTGCCAGCAGCTCCGGACTAGCGGGGCTACCCTTAGATACGCAGTATTTT. The chain couples TRBV5-6 to TRBJ2-3; the match to TRBD2 covers 12 bases. This CDR3 region has 17 residues. CDR1 is SGHDT and CDR2 is YYEEEE in the germline V gene. V shed 3 bases, J shed 5 bases, and the junction held 10 bases outside the gene matches.

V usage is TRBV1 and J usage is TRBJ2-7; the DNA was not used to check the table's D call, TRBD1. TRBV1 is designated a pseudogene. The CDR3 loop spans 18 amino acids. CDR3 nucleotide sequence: TGCACCAGCAGCCAAGAAAACAGAGGACCCTCCAGGGACTACGAGCAGTACTTC. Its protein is CTSSQENRGPSRDYEQYF.

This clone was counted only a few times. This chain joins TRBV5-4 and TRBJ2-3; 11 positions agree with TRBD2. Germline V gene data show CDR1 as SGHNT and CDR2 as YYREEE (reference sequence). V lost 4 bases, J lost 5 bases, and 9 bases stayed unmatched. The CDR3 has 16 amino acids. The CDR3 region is CASSPGLAGGQDTQYF. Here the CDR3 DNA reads TGTGCCAGCAGCCCCGGGCTAGCGGGAGGCCAAGATACGCAGTATTTT. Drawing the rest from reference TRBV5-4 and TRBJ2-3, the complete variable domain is ETGVTQSPTHLIKTRGQQVTLRCSSQSGHNTVSWYQQALGQGPQFIFQYYREEENGRGNFPPRFSGLQFPNYSSELNVNALELDDSALYLCASSPGLAGGQDTQYFGPGTRLTVL.

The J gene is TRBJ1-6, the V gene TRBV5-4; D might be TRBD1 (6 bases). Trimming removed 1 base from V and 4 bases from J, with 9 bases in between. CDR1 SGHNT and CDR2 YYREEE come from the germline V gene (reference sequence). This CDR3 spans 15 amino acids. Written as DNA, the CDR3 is TGTGCCAGCAGCTTGCAGGACAGATATAATTCACCCCTCCACTTT. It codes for CASSLQDRYNSPLHF.

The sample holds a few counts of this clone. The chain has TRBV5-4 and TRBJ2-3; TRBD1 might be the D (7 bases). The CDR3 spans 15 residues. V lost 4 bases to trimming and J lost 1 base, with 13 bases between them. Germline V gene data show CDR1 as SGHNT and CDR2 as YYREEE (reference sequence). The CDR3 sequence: CASSRGGTGTDTQYF. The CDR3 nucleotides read TGTGCCAGCAGCCGTGGAGGGACAGGCACAGATACGCAGTATTTT. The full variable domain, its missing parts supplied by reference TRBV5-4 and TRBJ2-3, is ETGVTQSPTHLIKTRGQQVTLRCSSQSGHNTVSWYQQALGQGPQFIFQYYREEENGRGNFPPRFSGLQFPNYSSELNVNALELDDSALYLCASSRGGTGTDTQYFGPGTRLTVL.

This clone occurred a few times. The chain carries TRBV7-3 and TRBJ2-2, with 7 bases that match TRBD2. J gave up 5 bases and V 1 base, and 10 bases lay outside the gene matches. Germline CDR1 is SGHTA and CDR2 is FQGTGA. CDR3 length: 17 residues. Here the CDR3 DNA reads TGTGCCAGCAGCTTAAATAGTGGGAGGGCCCAAACCGGGGAGCTGTTTTTT. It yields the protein CASSLNSGRAQTGELFF.

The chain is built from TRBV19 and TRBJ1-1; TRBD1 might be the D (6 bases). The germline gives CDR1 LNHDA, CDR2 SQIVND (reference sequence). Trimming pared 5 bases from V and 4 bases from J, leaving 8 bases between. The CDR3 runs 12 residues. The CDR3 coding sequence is TGTGCCAGTAGTTGGACAGCCACTGAAGCTTTCTTT. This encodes CASSWTATEAFF.

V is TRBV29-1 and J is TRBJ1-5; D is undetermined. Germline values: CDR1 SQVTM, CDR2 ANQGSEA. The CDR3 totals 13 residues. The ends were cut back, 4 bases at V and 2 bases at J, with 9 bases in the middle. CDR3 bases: TGCAGCGTTGGGGAGCAGGGCAATCAGCCCCAGCATTTT. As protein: CSVGEQGNQPQHF.

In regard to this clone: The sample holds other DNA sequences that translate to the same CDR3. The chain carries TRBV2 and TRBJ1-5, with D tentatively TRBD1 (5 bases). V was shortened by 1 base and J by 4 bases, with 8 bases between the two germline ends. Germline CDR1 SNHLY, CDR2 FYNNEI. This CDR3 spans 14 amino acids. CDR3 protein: CASSEVGGNQPQHF. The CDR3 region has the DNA TGTGCCAGCAGTGAAGTGGGGGGTAATCAGCCCCAGCATTTT.

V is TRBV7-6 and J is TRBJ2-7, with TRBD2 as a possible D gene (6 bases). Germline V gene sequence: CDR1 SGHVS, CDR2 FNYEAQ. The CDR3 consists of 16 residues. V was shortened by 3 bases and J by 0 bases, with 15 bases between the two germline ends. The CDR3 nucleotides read TGTGCCAGCAGCTTTGCCGGGACTCAAGGCTCCTACGAGCAGTACTTC. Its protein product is CASSFAGTQGSYEQYF.

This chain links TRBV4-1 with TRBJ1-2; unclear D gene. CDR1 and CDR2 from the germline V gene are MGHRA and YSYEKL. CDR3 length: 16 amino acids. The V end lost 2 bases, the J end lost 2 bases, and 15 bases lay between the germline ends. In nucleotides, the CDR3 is TGCGCCAGCAGCCAAACCATTTTTACAGACAACTATGGCTACACCTTC. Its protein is CASSQTIFTDNYGYTF.

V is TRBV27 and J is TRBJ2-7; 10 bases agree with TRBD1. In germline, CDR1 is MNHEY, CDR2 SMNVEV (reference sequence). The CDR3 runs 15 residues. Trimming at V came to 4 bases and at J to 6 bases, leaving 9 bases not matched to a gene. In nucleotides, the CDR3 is TGTGCCAGCAGTTCTCCCCGGACAGGGGGAGGCGAGCAGTACTTC. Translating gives CASSSPRTGGGEQYF.

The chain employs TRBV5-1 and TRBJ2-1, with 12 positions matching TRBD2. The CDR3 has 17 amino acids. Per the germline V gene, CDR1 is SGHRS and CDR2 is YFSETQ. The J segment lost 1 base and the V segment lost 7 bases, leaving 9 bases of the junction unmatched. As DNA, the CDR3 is TGCGCCAGCTTCCGAGCGGGACTAGCGGGTTCCTACAATGAGCAGTTCTTC. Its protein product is CASFRAGLAGSYNEQFF. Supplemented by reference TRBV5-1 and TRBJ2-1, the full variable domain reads KAGVTQTPRYLIKTRGQQVTLSCSPISGHRSVSWYQQTPGQGLQFLFEYFSETQRNKGNFPGRFSGRQFSNSRSEMNVSTLELGDSALYLCASFRAGLAGSYNEQFFGPGTRLTVL.

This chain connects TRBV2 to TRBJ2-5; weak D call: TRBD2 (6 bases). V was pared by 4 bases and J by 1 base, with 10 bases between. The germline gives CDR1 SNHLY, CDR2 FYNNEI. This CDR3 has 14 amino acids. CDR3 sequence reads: CASSAGRGQETQYF. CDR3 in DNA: TGTGCCAGCAGTGCCGGGAGAGGCCAAGAGACCCAGTACTTC.

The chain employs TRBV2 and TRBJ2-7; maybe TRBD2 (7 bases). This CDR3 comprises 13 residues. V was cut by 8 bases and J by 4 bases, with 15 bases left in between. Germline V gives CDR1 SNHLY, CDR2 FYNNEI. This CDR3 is CASFRGASYEQYF. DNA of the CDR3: TGTGCCAGCTTCCGGGGGGCAAGTTACGAGCAGTACTTC.

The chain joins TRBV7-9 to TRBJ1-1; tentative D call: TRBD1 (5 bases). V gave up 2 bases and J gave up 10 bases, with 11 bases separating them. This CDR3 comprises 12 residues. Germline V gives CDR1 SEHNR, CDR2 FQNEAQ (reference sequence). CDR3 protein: CASSLSEGRAFF. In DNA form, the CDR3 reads TGTGCCAGCAGCTTATCGGAGGGGAGAGCTTTCTTT. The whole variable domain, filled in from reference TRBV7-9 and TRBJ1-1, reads DTGVSQNPRHKITKRGQNVTFRCDPISEHNRLYWYRQTLGQGPEFLTYFQNEAQLEKSRLLSDRFSAERPKGSFSTLEIQRTEQGDSAMYLCASSLSEGRAFFGQGTRLTVV.

The CDR3 DNA follows: TGTGCCAGCAGCGTAGCTCGGCAGGTCGGAGAGACCCAGTACTTC. Translating gives CASSVARQVGETQYF. The chain employs TRBV9 and TRBJ2-5; D not resolved. The CDR3 contains 15 residues. CDR1 and CDR2 from the germline V gene are SGDLS and YYNGEE. Trimming took off 0 bases at V and 4 bases at J, with 13 bases between the two ends.

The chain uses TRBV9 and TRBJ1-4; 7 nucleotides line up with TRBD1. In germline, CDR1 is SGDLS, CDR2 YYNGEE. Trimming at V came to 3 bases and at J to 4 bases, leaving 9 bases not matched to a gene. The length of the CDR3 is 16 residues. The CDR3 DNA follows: TGTGCCAGCAGCGCGCTCACAGGGGACCTTAATGAAAAACTGTTTTTT. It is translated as CASSALTGDLNEKLFF.

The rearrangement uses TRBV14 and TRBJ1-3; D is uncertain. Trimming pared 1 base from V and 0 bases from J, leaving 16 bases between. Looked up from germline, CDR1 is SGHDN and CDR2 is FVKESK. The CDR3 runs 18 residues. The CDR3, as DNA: TGTGCCAGCAGCCAAGGTGTGGCTGGGAGATACTCTGGAAACACCATATATTTT. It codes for CASSQGVAGRYSGNTIYF. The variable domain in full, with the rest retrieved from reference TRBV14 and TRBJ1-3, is EAGVTQFPSHSVIEKGQTVTLRCDPISGHDNLYWYRRVMGKEIKFLLHFVKESKQDESGMPNNRFLAERTGGTYSTLKVQPAELEDSGVYFCASSQGVAGRYSGNTIYFGEGSWLTVV.

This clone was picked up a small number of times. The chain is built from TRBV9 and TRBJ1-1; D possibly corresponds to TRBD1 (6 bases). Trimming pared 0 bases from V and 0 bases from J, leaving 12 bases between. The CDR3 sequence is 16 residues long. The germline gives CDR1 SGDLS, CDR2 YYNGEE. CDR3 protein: CASSVGLTGMNTEAFF. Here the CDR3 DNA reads TGTGCCAGCAGCGTAGGGCTGACAGGAATGAACACTGAAGCTTTCTTT.

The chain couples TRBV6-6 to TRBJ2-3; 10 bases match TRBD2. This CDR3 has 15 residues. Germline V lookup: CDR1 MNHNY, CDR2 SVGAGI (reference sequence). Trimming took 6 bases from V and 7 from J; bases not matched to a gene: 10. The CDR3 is CASRFSGGRLNTQYF. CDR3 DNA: TGTGCCAGCAGATTTAGCGGGGGGCGGTTGAATACGCAGTATTTT.